The entry that follows covers one T cell receptor (beta chain) sequence. Reverse transcription of roughly 0.5 to 1 ug RNA used random hexamers. TCRdb called the immunoSEQ multiplex PCR reads again in MiXCR, with one record for every CDR3 protein. Among 120,000 to 150,000 distinct CDR3 sequences listed, less than 95% were seen once. The sample is drawn from a study of CD8 T cells in Susac syndrome. V was cut by 8 bases and J by 0 bases, with 8 bases left in between. The CDR3 runs 13 residues. Looked up from germline, CDR1 is MNHEY and CDR2 is SVGAGI. The V gene is TRBV6-5, the J gene TRBJ2-4; D uncertain. This TCR was recovered from a human donor in good health. Input material: CD4+ T cells from PBMCs. CDR3 amino acids: CASADLAKNIQYF. In nucleotides, the CDR3 is TGTGCCAGCGCAGACTTAGCCAAAAACATTCAGTACTTC.